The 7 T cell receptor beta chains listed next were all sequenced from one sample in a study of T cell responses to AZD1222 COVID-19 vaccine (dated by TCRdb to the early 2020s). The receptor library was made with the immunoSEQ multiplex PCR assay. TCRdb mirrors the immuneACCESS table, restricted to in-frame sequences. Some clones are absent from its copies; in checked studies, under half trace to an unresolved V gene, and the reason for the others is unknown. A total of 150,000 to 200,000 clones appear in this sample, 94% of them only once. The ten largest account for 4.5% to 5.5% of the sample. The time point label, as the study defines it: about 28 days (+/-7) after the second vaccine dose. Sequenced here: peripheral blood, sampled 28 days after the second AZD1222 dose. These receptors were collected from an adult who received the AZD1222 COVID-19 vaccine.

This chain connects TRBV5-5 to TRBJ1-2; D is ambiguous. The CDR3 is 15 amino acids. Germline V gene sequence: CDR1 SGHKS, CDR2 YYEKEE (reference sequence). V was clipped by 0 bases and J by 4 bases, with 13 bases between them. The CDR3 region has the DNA TGTGCCAGCAGCTTGGGACTGAACTTGGTCTATGGCTACACCTTC. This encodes CASSLGLNLVYGYTF.

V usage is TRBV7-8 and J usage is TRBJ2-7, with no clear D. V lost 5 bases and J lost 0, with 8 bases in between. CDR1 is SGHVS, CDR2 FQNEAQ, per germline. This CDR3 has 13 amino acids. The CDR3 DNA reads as TGTGCCAGCAGCCTCTCTAGCTCCTACGAGCAGTACTTC. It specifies CASSLSSSYEQYF.

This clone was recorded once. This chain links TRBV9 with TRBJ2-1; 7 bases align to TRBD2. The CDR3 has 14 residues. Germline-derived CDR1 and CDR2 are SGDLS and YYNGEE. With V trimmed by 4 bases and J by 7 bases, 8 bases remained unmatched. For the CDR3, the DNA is TGTGCCAGCAGCTTCAGCGGGATGCTGAATGAGCAGTTCTTC. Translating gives CASSFSGMLNEQFF. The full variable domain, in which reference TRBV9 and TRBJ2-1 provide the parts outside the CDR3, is DSGVTQTPKHLITATGQRVTLRCSPRSGDLSVYWYQQSLDQGLQFLIQYYNGEERAKGNILERFSAQQFPDLHSELNLSSLELGDSALYFCASSFSGMLNEQFFGPGTRLTVL.

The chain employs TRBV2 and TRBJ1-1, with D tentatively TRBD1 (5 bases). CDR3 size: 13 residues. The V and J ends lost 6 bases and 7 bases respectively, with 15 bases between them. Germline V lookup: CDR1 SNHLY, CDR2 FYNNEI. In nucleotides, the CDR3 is TGTGCCAGCAGGCCCTACGACAGCGTTGAAGCTTTCTTT. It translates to CASRPYDSVEAFF. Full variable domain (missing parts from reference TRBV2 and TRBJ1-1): EPEVTQTPSHQVTQMGQEVILRCVPISNHLYFYWYRQILGQKVEFLVSFYNNEISEKSEIFDDQFSVERPDGSNFTLKIRSTKLEDSAMYFCASRPYDSVEAFFGQGTRLTVV.

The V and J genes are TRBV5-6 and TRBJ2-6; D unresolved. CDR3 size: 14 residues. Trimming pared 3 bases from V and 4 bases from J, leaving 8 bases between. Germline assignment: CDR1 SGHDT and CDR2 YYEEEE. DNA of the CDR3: TGTGCCAGCAGCTCCCAAATCGGGGCCAACGTCCTGACTTTC. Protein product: CASSSQIGANVLTF.

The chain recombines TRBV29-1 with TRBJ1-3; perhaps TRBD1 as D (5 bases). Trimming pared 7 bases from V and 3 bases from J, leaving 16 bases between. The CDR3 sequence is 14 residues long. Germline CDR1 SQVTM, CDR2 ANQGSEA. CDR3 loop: CSARGEALGNTIYF. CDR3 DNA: TGCAGCGCCCGAGGGGAAGCTCTTGGAAACACCATATATTTT. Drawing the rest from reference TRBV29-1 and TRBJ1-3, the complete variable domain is SAVISQKPSRDICQRGTSLTIQCQVDSQVTMMFWYRQQPGQSLTLIATANQGSEATYESGFVIDKFPISRPNLTFSTLTVSNMSPEDSSIYLCSARGEALGNTIYFGEGSWLTVV.

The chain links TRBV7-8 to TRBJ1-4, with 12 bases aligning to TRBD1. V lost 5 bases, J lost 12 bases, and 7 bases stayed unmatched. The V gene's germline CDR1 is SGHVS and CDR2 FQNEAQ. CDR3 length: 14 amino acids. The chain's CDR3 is CASSLGTGGPELFF. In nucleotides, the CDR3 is TGTGCCAGCAGCCTAGGGACAGGGGGCCCTGAACTGTTTTTT.